Listed here are 28 T cell receptor beta chains from one sample, sequenced in a study of blood T cell repertoires in COVID-19. Libraries were prepared by immunoSEQ multiplex PCR; TCRdb keeps only in-frame clonotypes and omits some of them. The data contain roughly 200,000 clones, around 85% of them seen just once; the ten biggest clones take up 15% to 20%. Sample: peripheral blood. These receptors were taken from a person aged 70 to 85 with COVID-19, enrolled during active disease.

The chain has TRBV9 and TRBJ2-2; possible D gene TRBD2, 6 bases. The germline V gene has CDR1 SGDLS and CDR2 YYNGEE. This CDR3 has 15 amino acids. Trimming took off 0 bases at V and 6 bases at J, with 12 bases between the two ends. The CDR3 sequence is CASSVDPGGAGELFF. The CDR3 region has the DNA TGTGCCAGCAGCGTAGACCCCGGGGGTGCCGGGGAGCTGTTTTTT.

V usage is TRBV5-6 and J usage is TRBJ2-1; 8 positions agree with TRBD2. The CDR3 has 18 amino acids. V shed 4 bases and J 10 bases; nucleotides not matched to a gene: 22. Per the germline V gene, CDR1 is SGHDT and CDR2 is YYEEEE. The CDR3 protein is CASSRPGSGGPSKGEQFF. CDR3 bases: TGTGCCAGCAGCCGACCGGGGAGCGGGGGCCCATCTAAGGGAGAGCAGTTCTTC.

V usage is TRBV6-6 and J usage is TRBJ2-5; 7 nucleotides agree with TRBD1. The CDR3 consists of 15 residues. V was clipped by 2 bases and J by 2 bases; unmatched bases: 5. The germline CDR1 and CDR2 sequences are MNHNY and SVGAGI (reference sequence). The chain's CDR3 is CASSYRGQRQETQYF. In DNA, the CDR3 is TGTGCCAGCAGTTACCGGGGACAGCGACAAGAGACCCAGTACTTC.

The chain employs TRBV27 and TRBJ2-3; 7 nucleotides match TRBD2. Germline V gene lookup returns CDR1 MNHEY and CDR2 SMNVEV (reference sequence). Germline trimming cut 0 bases from V and 4 bases from J; bases unmatched to any gene: 4. This CDR3 spans 15 amino acids. CDR3 protein: CASSLSRGRPDTQYF. The DNA of the CDR3 is TGTGCCAGCAGTTTATCGCGGGGGAGGCCAGATACGCAGTATTTT.

V gene TRBV7-2 combines with J gene TRBJ2-1; D not resolved. V dropped 2 bases and J dropped 13 bases, with 9 bases sitting between them. Germline V lookup: CDR1 SGHTA, CDR2 FQGNSA. The CDR3 extends over 11 amino acids. For the CDR3, the DNA is TGTGCCAGCAGCTTAAGTGGCGGCCAGTTCTTC. It yields the protein CASSLSGGQFF.

The V gene is TRBV28, the J gene TRBJ2-3; 9 bases agree with TRBD2. The CDR3 is 21 amino acids. Trimming took 1 base from V and 0 from J; bases not matched to a gene: 17. CDR1 and CDR2 from the germline V gene are MDHEN and SYDVKM. This CDR3 is CASSLSLWNRLAGSSTDTQYF. In nucleotides, the CDR3 is TGTGCCAGCAGTTTATCTTTGTGGAATCGGCTAGCGGGAAGTAGCACAGATACGCAGTATTTT.

This clone was detected a few times. The rearrangement links TRBV6-5 to TRBJ2-7; 8 bases match TRBD1. There are 13 residues in the CDR3. The V and J ends lost 6 bases and 2 bases, in that order; junction bases with no gene match: 3. Looked up from germline, CDR1 is MNHEY and CDR2 is SVGAGI. The CDR3 sequence: CASSQGAPYEQYF. The CDR3 nucleotides are TGTGCCAGCAGCCAGGGGGCTCCCTACGAGCAGTACTTC.

V is TRBV28 and J is TRBJ2-1, with 8 bases matching TRBD1. The V gene end was trimmed by 9 bases and the J gene end by 4 bases; junction bases not matched to a gene: 8. The CDR3 length is 14 residues. CDR1 MDHEN and CDR2 SYDVKM come from the germline V gene. The CDR3 region has the DNA TGTGCCAGTAATGGACAGGGCCTTTACAATGAGCAGTTCTTC. Translated, it gives CASNGQGLYNEQFF.

The gene calls are TRBV5-6 and TRBJ2-3; D perhaps matches TRBD2 (5 bases). This CDR3 region has 16 residues. V was pared by 0 bases and J by 1 base, with 12 bases between. Germline-derived CDR1 and CDR2 are SGHDT and YYEEEE. The CDR3 DNA sequence: TGTGCCAGCAGCTTGGTAGAGGGTCGGGGCACAGATACGCAGTATTTT. Translation: CASSLVEGRGTDTQYF.

The chain has TRBV6-6 and TRBJ1-3; tentative D call: TRBD1 (6 bases). The CDR3 extends over 16 amino acids. Trimming shortened V by 5 bases and J by 3 bases, and 17 bases separated the two germline ends. Germline CDR1 and CDR2: MNHNY and SVGAGI (reference sequence). The CDR3 loop is CASSTQTGLGGNTIYF. The DNA for the CDR3 is TGTGCCAGCAGTACCCAAACAGGGCTTGGTGGAAACACCATATATTTT.

J is TRBJ2-7 and V is TRBV19; D is ambiguous. The CDR3 spans 12 residues. The germline V gene encodes CDR1 LNHDA and CDR2 SQIVND (reference sequence). The germline V and J ends were trimmed by 0 bases and 4 bases, with 4 bases remaining between them. The DNA for the CDR3 is TGTGCCAGTAGTATAGATGAGTACGAGCAGTACTTC. Protein product: CASSIDEYEQYF.

The chain uses TRBV9 and TRBJ2-2; D is uncertain. Trimming pared 0 bases from V and 3 bases from J, leaving 6 bases between. The CDR3 is 14 residues long. Looked up from germline, CDR1 is SGDLS and CDR2 is YYNGEE. The CDR3 loop reads CASSVETYTGELFF. As DNA, the CDR3 is TGTGCCAGCAGCGTAGAGACTTACACCGGGGAGCTGTTTTTT.

This chain joins TRBV29-1 and TRBJ2-2, with D possibly matching TRBD1 (5 bases). This CDR3 region has 16 residues. CDR1 and CDR2 from the germline V gene are SQVTM and ANQGSEA. Trimming took 5 bases from V and 0 from J, leaving 16 bases between them. The chain's CDR3 is CSVRTQGTSNTGELFF. DNA for the CDR3: TGCAGCGTTCGTACTCAGGGAACTTCGAACACCGGGGAGCTGTTTTTT.

This chain links TRBV12-3 or TRBV12-4 with TRBJ2-4, with D unclear. V shed 6 bases and J shed 3 bases, with 9 bases lying between them. The CDR3 is 13 residues long. CDR3 loop: CASSPSVKNIQYF. CDR3 bases: TGTGCCAGCAGCCCTAGTGTCAAAAACATTCAGTACTTC.

This clone has a single count. V and J are TRBV6-5 and TRBJ1-2; TRBD1 matches 7 bases. The V gene end was trimmed by 6 bases and the J gene end by 6 bases; junction bases not matched to a gene: 10. The CDR3 is 14 residues long. Germline V gene lookup returns CDR1 MNHEY and CDR2 SVGAGI. CDR3 loop: CASREGARANGYTF. CDR3 bases: TGTGCCAGCAGGGAGGGGGCGAGGGCTAATGGCTACACCTTC.

This clone was observed once. The chain recombines TRBV19 with TRBJ2-1; D is ambiguous. Germline lookup yields CDR1 LNHDA and CDR2 SQIVND (reference sequence). The CDR3 totals 13 residues. V shed 2 bases and J shed 10 bases, with 12 bases lying between them. In nucleotides, the CDR3 is TGTGCCAGTAGTATAATCCCCGCGGTCGAGCAGTTCTTC. Translated: CASSIIPAVEQFF.

The CDR3 here is CASSLGEGSTDTQYF. CDR3 nucleotides: TGTGCCAGCAGCTTAGGCGAGGGTAGCACAGATACGCAGTATTTT. V usage is TRBV7-2 and J usage is TRBJ2-3, with D tentatively TRBD2 (5 bases). The CDR3 is 15 residues long. Germline CDR1 and CDR2: SGHTA and FQGNSA. The V and J ends lost 1 base and 0 bases respectively, with 8 bases between them.

CDR3 DNA sequence: TGTGCCAGCAGTCCCCCGGACATATACTATGGCTACACCTTC. This codes for CASSPPDIYYGYTF. V gene TRBV28 combines with J gene TRBJ1-2; D possibly corresponds to TRBD1 (5 bases). Trimming stripped 5 bases from V and 3 bases from J, with 13 bases between. Looked up from germline, CDR1 is MDHEN and CDR2 is SYDVKM. The CDR3 spans 14 residues.

The rearrangement links TRBV5-1 to TRBJ2-2, with a weak D call TRBD1 (5 bases). The germline V gene encodes CDR1 SGHRS and CDR2 YFSETQ. This CDR3 has 15 amino acids. V lost 6 bases and J 10 bases, leaving 22 bases between the germline ends. The CDR3 loop reads CASKGQKMIETELFF. The CDR3 nucleotides read TGCGCCAGCAAGGGGCAGAAGATGATTGAGACGGAGCTGTTTTTT.

The gene calls are TRBV2 and TRBJ2-5; TRBD1 is a possible D gene (6 bases). The CDR3 is made up of 13 amino acids. V lost 7 bases to trimming and J lost 2 bases, with 11 bases between them. Germline assignment: CDR1 SNHLY and CDR2 FYNNEI. The CDR3 bases are TGTGCCAGCACCCAACAGGGTCAAGAGACCCAGTACTTC. Residues: CASTQQGQETQYF.

The gene calls are TRBV27 and TRBJ1-5; 8 nucleotides align to TRBD1. The germline CDR1 and CDR2 sequences are MNHEY and SMNVEV (reference sequence). The CDR3 consists of 13 residues. The CDR3 reads CVTRQTGVQPQHF. The CDR3 coding sequence is TGTGTCACACGACAGACAGGGGTTCAGCCCCAGCATTTT.

The chain uses TRBV4-3 and TRBJ2-7, with a weak D call TRBD1 (6 bases). Trimming removed 4 bases at V and 0 bases at J, with 16 bases between. There are 16 residues in the CDR3. CDR1 and CDR2 (germline): LGHNA, YSLEER. The CDR3 loop reads CASSRGQGRSSYEQYF. CDR3 nucleotide sequence: TGCGCCAGCAGCCGGGGGCAGGGACGGTCCTCCTACGAGCAGTACTTC.

This clone was seen just once. The rearrangement joins TRBV24-1 to TRBJ2-1, with 10 bases matching TRBD2. Germline V gives CDR1 KGHDR, CDR2 SFDVKD. V dropped 3 bases and J dropped 2; count of bases not matched to a gene: 3. The CDR3 extends over 16 amino acids. CDR3 coding DNA: TGTGCCACCAGTGATAGACTAGCGGGTACCTACAATGAGCAGTTCTTC. The encoded protein is CATSDRLAGTYNEQFF.

This chain uses TRBV10-3 with TRBJ2-7; 7 nucleotides match TRBD2. V lost 0 bases and J lost 6; bases outside the gene matches: 2. The CDR3 has 13 residues. From germline, CDR1 is ENHRY and CDR2 SYGVKD. The CDR3 sequence: CAISESGGTEQYF. The CDR3 nucleotides read TGTGCCATCAGTGAGTCGGGAGGGACCGAGCAGTACTTC.

The rearrangement links TRBV6-6 to TRBJ2-2; D might be TRBD1 (5 bases). The V end was cut by 2 bases, the J end by 4 bases, with 11 bases between. CDR1 and CDR2 from the germline V gene are MNHNY and SVGAGI (reference sequence). The CDR3 sequence is 15 residues long. CDR3 nucleotides: TGTGCCAGCAGTTACAGGACACCAGGCACCGGGGAGCTGTTTTTT. It specifies CASSYRTPGTGELFF.

CDR3 amino acids: CASSYGHPTSGEQFF. The CDR3 DNA sequence: TGTGCCAGCAGTTACGGACATCCGACTAGCGGGGAGCAGTTCTTC. The chain employs TRBV6-5 and TRBJ2-1; 10 bases are a match to TRBD2. Unmatched junction bases numbered 8, after V lost 2 bases and J lost 10 bases. Germline CDR1 is MNHEY and CDR2 is SVGAGI. The CDR3 is 15 residues long.

The rearrangement uses TRBV4-1 and TRBJ1-3; TRBD1 aligns across 7 bases. The CDR3 has 15 amino acids. Trimming at V came to 2 bases and at J to 4 bases, leaving 5 bases not matched to a gene. Germline CDR1 and CDR2: MGHRA and YSYEKL. Here the CDR3 reads CASSQPTGPGNTIYF. CDR3 nucleotides: TGCGCCAGCAGCCAACCGACAGGGCCCGGAAACACCATATATTTT.

The V and J genes are TRBV3-1 (or the pseudogene TRBV3-2) and TRBJ2-1; 10 positions agree with TRBD1. V shed 4 bases and J 4 bases; nucleotides not matched to a gene: 4. Germline-derived CDR1 and CDR2 are LGHDT and YNNKEL (reference sequence). This CDR3 is built from 15 residues. CDR3 loop: CASSPPGQGYNEQFF. CDR3 DNA sequence: TGTGCCAGCAGCCCACCGGGACAGGGGTACAATGAGCAGTTCTTC.